This T cell receptor beta chain came from a study of T cell responses to AZD1222 COVID-19 vaccine. Study-wide points: Repertoire sampling happened only post peak T cell response. Targets within unmutated variant regions were reportedly found for nearly half of spike-specific TCRs. Baseline testing showed seropositivity in only a handful of AZD1222 recipients. The donor cohort was predominantly white British with a female majority, and clonal diversity may have been underestimated.

This table comes from immunoSEQ multiplex PCR, and its TCRdb copy is limited to in-frame clones, with some not included. The table shows about 190,000 clones, with approximately 91% occurring only once. Regarding this clone: The antigen is undetermined.

V was pared by 5 bases and J by 2 bases, with 13 bases between. The length of the CDR3 is 15 residues. The germline V gene has CDR1 SEHNR and CDR2 FQNEAQ (reference sequence). This chain uses TRBV7-9 with TRBJ1-3; D is undetermined. The sample in question was peripheral blood, obtained on day 0 of AZD1222 vaccination. The receptor was isolated from an adult in good health. This CDR3 reads CASSPPYMPGNTIYF. Here the CDR3 DNA reads TGTGCCAGCAGCCCCCCTTACATGCCTGGAAACACCATATATTTT.